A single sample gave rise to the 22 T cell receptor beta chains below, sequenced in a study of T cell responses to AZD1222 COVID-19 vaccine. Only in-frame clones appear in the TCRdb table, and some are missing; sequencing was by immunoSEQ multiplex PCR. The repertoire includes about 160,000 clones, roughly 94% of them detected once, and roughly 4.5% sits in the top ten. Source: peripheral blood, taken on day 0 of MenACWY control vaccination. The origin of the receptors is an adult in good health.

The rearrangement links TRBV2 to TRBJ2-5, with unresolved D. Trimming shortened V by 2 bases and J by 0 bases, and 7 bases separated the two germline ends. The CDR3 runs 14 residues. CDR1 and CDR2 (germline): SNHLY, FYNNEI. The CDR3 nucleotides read TGTGCCAGCAGTGAAAGGGTATACCAAGAGACCCAGTACTTC. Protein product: CASSERVYQETQYF. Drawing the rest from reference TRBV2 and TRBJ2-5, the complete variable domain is EPEVTQTPSHQVTQMGQEVILRCVPISNHLYFYWYRQILGQKVEFLVSFYNNEISEKSEIFDDQFSVERPDGSNFTLKIRSTKLEDSAMYFCASSERVYQETQYFGPGTRLLVL.

CDR3 sequence: CASSLDRDRGVYEQYF. CDR3 nucleotides: TGCGCCAGCAGCTTGGACAGGGACAGGGGGGTCTACGAGCAGTACTTC. The rearrangement links TRBV5-1 to TRBJ2-7, with 11 bases that match TRBD1. V lost 0 bases and J lost 3; bases outside the gene matches: 5. The CDR3 loop spans 16 amino acids. Germline CDR1 SGHRS, CDR2 YFSETQ.

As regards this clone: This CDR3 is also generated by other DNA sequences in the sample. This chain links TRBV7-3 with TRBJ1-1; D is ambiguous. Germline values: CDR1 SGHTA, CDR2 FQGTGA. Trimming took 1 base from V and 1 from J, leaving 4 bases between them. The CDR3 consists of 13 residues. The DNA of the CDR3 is TGTGCCAGCAGCTTAAGCGGGAACACTGAAGCTTTCTTT. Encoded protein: CASSLSGNTEAFF.

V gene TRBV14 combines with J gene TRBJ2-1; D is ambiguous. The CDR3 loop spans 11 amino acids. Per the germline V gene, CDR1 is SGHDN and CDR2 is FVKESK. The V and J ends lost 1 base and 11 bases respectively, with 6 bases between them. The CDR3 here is CASSQAWKQFF. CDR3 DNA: TGTGCCAGCAGCCAAGCTTGGAAGCAGTTCTTC.

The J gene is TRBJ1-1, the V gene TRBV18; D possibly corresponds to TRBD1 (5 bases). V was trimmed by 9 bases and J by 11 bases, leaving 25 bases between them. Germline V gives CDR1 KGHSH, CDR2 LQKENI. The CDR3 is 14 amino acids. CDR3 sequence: CARYLGTENLFAFF. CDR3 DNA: TGTGCCAGATACTTGGGGACGGAGAACCTGTTCGCTTTCTTT. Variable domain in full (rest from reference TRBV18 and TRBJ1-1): NAGVMQNPRHLVRRRGQEARLRCSPMKGHSHVYWYRQLPEEGLKFMVYLQKENIIDESGMPKERFSAEFPKEGPSILRIQQVVRGDSAAYFCARYLGTENLFAFFGQGTRLTVV.

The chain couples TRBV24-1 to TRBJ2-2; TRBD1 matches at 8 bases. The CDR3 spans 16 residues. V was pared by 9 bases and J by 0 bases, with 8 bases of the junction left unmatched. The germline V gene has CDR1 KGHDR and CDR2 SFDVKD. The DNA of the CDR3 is TGTGCCACCCGGGACAGGAATACCCCGAACACCGGGGAGCTGTTTTTT. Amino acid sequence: CATRDRNTPNTGELFF.

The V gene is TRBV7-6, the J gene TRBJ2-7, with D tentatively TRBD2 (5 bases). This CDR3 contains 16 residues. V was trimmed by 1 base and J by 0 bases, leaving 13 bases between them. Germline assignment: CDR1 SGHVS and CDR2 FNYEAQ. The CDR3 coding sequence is TGTGCCAGCAGCTTAGGTCCTAGCCGTAGCTCCTACGAGCAGTACTTC. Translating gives CASSLGPSRSSYEQYF.

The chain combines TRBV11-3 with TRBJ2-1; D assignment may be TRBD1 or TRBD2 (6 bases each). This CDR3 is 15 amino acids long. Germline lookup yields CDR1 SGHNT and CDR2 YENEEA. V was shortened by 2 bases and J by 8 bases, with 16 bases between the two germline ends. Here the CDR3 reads CASSLTRGRVYEQFF. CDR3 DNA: TGTGCCAGCAGCTTAACTCGGGGGCGGGTCTATGAGCAGTTCTTC.

The CDR3 spells CASSSGIGADTGELFF. CDR3 nucleotide sequence: TGCGCCAGCAGCTCAGGAATAGGGGCGGACACCGGGGAGCTGTTTTTT. The rearrangement uses TRBV5-1 and TRBJ2-2; possible D gene TRBD1, 5 bases. The V gene lost 3 bases and the J gene lost 3 bases, with 15 bases spanning the gap. The CDR3 sequence is 16 residues long. Germline loops: CDR1 SGHRS, CDR2 YFSETQ.

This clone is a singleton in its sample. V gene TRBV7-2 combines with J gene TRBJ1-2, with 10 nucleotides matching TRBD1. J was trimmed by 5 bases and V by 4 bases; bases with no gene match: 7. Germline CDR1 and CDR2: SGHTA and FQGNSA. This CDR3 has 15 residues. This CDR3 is CASSSRTGGAYGYTF. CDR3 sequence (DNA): TGTGCCAGCAGCTCTCGGACAGGGGGGGCTTATGGCTACACCTTC.

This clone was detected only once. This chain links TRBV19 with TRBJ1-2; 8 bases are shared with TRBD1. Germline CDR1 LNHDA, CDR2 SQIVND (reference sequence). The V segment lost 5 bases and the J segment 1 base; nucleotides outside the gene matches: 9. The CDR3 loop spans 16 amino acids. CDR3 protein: CASSPPDRANNYGYTF. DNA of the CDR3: TGTGCCAGTAGTCCTCCGGACAGGGCTAATAACTATGGCTACACCTTC.

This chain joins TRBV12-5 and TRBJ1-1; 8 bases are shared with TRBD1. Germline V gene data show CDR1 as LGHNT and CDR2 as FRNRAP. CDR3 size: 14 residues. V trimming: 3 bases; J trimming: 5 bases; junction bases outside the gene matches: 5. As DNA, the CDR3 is TGTGCTAGTGGTTTCCAGGGGGCGGGAACTGAAGCTTTCTTT. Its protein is CASGFQGAGTEAFF.

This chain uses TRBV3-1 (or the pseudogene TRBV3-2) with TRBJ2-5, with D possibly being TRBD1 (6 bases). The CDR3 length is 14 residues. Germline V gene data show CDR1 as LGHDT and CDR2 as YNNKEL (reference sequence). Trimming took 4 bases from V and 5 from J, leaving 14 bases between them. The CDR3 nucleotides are TGTGCCAGCAGCCCCCCCTTGGGGGCTGAGACCCAGTACTTC. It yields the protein CASSPPLGAETQYF.

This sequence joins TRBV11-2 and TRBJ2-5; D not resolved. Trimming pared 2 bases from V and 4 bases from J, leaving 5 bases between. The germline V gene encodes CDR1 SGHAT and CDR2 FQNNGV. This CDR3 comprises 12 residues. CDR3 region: CASSLSGETQYF. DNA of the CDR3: TGTGCCAGCAGCTTATCTGGAGAGACCCAGTACTTC.

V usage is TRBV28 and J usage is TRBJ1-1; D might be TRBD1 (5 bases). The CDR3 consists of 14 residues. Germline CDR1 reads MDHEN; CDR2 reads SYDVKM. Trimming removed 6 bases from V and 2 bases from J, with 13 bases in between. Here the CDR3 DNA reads TGTGCCAGCAGGCCAGGGTGGCTAAACACTGAAGCTTTCTTT. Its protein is CASRPGWLNTEAFF. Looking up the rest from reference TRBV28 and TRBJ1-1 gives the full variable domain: DVKVTQSSRYLVKRTGEKVFLECVQDMDHENMFWYRQDPGLGLRLIYFSYDVKMKEKGDIPEGYSVSREKKERFSLILESASTNQTSMYLCASRPGWLNTEAFFGQGTRLTVV.

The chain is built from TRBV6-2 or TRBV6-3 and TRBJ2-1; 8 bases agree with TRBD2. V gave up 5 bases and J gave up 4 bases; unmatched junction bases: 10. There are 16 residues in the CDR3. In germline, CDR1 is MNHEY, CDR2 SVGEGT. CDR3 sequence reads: CASSNQAGAGYNEQFF. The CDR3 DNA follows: TGTGCCAGCAGTAACCAAGCGGGAGCTGGGTACAATGAGCAGTTCTTC.

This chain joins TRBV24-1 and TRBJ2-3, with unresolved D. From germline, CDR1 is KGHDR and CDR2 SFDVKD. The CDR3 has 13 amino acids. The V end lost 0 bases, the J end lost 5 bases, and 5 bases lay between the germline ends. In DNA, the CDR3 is TGTGCCACCAGTGATTTGGGGGAAGATACGCAGTATTTT. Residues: CATSDLGEDTQYF.

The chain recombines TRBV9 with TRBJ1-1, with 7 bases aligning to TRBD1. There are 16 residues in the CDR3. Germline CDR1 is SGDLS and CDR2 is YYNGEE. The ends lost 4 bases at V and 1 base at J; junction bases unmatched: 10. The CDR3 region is CASSSSPGGANTEAFF. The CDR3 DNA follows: TGTGCCAGCAGCTCGTCACCAGGGGGGGCGAACACTGAAGCTTTCTTT.

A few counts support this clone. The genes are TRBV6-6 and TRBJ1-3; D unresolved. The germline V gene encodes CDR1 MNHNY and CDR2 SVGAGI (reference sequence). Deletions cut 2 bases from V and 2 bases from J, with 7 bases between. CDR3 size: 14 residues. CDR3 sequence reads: CASSYNSPGNTIYF. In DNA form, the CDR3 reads TGTGCCAGCAGTTACAACTCTCCTGGAAACACCATATATTTT.

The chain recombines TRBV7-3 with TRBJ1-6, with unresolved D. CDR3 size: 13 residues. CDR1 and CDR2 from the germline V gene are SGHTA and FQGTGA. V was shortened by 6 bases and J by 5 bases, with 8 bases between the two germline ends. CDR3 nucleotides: TGTGCCAGCAGGGCAGGAAATAATTCACCCCTCCACTTT. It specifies CASRAGNNSPLHF. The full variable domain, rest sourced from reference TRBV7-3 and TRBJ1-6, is GAGVSQTPSNKVTEKGKYVELRCDPISGHTALYWYRQSLGQGPEFLIYFQGTGAADDSGLPNDRFFAVRPEGSVSTLKIQRTERGDSAVYLCASRAGNNSPLHFGNGTRLTVT.

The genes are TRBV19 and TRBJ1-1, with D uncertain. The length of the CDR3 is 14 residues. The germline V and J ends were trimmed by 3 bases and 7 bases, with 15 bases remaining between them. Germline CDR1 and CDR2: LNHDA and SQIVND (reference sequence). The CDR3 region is CASSIRIVGSEAFF. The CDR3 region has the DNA TGTGCCAGTAGTATTCGGATTGTAGGGAGTGAAGCTTTCTTT. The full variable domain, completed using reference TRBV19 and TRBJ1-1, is DGGITQSPKYLFRKEGQNVTLSCEQNLNHDAMYWYRQDPGQGLRLIYYSQIVNDFQKGDIAEGYSVSREKKESFPLTVTSAQKNPTAFYLCASSIRIVGSEAFFGQGTRLTVV.

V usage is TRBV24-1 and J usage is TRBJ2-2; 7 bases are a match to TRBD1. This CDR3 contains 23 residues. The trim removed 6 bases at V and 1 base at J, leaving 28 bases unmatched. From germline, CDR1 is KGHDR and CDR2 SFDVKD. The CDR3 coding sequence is TGTGCCACCAGTACATCTTCACTAAGTTCATCGGGACAGCGTGTATGGAACACCGGGGAGCTGTTTTTT. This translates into CATSTSSLSSSGQRVWNTGELFF.